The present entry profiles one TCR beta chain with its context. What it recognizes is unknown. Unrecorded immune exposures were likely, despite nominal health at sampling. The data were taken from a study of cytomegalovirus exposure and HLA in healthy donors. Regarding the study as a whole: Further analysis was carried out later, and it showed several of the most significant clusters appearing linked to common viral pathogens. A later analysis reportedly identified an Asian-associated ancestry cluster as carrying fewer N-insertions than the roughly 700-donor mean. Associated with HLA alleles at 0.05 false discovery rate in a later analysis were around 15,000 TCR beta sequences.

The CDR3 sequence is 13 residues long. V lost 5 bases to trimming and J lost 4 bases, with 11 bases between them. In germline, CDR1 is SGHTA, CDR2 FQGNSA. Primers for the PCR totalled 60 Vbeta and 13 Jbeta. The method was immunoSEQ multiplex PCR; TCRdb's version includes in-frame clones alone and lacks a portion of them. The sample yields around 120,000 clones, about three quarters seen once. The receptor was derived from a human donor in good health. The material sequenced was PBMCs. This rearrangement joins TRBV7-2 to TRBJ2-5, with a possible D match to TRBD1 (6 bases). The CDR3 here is CASSTRGGETQYF. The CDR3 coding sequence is TGTGCCAGCAGCACTAGAGGGGGAGAGACCCAGTACTTC.